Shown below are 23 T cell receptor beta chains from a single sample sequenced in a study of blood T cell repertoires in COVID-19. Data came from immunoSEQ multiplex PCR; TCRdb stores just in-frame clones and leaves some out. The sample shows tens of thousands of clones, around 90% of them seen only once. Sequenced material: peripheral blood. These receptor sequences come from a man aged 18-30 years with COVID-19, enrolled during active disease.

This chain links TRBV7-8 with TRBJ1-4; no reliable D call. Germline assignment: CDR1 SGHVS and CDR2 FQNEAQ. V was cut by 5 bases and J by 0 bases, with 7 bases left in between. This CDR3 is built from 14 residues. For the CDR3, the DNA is TGTGCCAGCAGCCGCAGTACAACTAATGAAAAACTGTTTTTT. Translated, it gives CASSRSTTNEKLFF.

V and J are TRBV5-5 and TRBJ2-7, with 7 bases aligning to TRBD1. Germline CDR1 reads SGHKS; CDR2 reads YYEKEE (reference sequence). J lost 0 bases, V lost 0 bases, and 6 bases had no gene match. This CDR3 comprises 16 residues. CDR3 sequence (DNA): TGTGCCAGCAGCTTGGCCTTGGCAGGGGGCTCCTACGAGCAGTACTTC. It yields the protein CASSLALAGGSYEQYF.

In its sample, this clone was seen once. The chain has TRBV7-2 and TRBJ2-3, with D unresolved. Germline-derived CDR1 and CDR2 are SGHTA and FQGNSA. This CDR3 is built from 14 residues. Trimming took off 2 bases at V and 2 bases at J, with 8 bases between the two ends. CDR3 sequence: CASSLLPYTDTQYF. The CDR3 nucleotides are TGTGCCAGCAGCTTACTCCCCTACACAGATACGCAGTATTTT.

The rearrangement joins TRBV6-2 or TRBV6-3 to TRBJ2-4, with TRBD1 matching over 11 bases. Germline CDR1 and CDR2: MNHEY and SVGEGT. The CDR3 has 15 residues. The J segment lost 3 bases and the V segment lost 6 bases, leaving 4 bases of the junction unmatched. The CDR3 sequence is CASSWTGGGKNIQYF. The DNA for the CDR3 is TGTGCCAGCAGCTGGACAGGGGGCGGCAAAAACATTCAGTACTTC.

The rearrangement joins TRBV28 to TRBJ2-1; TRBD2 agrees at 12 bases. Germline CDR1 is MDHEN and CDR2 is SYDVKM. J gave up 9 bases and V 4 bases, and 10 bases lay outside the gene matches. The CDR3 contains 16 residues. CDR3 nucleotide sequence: TGTGCCAGCAGTTCTCCACGACTAGCGGGAGAAGGTGAGCAGTTCTTC. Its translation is CASSSPRLAGEGEQFF.

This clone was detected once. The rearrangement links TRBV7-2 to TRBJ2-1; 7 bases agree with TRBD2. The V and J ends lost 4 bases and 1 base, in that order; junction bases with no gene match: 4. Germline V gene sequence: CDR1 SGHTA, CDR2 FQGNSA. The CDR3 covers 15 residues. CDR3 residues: CASSSSGVSYNEQFF. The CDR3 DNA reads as TGTGCCAGCAGCTCCAGCGGGGTATCCTACAATGAGCAGTTCTTC.

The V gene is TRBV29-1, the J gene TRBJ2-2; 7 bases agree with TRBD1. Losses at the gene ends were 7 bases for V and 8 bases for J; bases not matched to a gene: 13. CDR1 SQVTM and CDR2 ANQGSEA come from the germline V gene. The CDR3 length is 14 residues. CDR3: CSAFLRDRLGELFF. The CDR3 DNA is TGCAGCGCTTTCCTAAGGGACAGACTGGGGGAGCTGTTTTTT.

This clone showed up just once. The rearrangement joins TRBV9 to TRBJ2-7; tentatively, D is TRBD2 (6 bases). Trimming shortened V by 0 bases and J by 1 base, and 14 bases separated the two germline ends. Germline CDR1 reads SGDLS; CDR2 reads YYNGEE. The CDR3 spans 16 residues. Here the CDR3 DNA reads TGTGCCAGCAGCGTAGATCACGGGAGTAAATCCTACGAGCAGTACTTC. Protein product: CASSVDHGSKSYEQYF.

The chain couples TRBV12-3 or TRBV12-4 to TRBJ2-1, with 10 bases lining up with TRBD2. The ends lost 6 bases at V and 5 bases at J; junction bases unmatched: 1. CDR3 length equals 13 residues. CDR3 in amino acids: CASSGLADNEQFF. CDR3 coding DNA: TGTGCCAGCAGCGGACTAGCGGACAATGAGCAGTTCTTC.

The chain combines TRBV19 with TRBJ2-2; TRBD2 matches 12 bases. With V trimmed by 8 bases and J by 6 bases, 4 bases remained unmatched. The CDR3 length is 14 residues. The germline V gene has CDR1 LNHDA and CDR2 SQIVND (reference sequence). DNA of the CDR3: TGTGCCAGTCAAAGACTAGCGGGAGCCGGGGAGCTGTTTTTT. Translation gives CASQRLAGAGELFF.

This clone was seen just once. The CDR3 region has the DNA TGTGCCACCAGCAGCGGACAGGGGGCGGGTTTCGAGCAGTACTTC. Protein sequence: CATSSGQGAGFEQYF. The chain is built from TRBV15 and TRBJ2-7, with 11 nucleotides matching TRBD1. V lost 3 bases, J lost 6 bases, and 7 bases stayed unmatched. This CDR3 comprises 15 residues. From germline, CDR1 is LNHNV and CDR2 YYDKDF (reference sequence).

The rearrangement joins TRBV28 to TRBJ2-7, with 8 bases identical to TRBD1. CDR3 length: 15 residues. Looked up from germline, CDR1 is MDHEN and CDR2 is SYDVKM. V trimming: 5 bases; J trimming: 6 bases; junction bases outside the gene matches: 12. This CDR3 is CASSPSSGGASEQYF. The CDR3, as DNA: TGTGCCAGCAGTCCAAGCTCAGGGGGCGCGTCCGAGCAGTACTTC.

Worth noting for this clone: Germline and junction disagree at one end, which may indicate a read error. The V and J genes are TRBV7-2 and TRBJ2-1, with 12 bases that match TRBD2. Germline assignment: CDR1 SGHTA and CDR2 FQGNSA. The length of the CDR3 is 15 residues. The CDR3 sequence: CASSLAGGDYNEQFF. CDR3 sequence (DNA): TGTGCCAGCAGCCTAGCGGGAGGGGACTACAATGAGCAGTTCTTC.

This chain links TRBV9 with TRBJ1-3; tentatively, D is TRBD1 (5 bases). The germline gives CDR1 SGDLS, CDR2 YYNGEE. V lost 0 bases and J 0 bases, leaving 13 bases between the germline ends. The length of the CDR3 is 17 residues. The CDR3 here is CASSVAGQGPSGNTIYF. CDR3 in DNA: TGTGCCAGCAGCGTAGCAGGGCAGGGCCCCTCTGGAAACACCATATATTTT.

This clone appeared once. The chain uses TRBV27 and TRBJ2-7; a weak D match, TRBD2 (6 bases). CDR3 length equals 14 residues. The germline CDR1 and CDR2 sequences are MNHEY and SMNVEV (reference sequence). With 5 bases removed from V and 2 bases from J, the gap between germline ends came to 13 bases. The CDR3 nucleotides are TGTGCCAGCAGTCCCGGGACTTCGACCTACGAGCAGTACTTC. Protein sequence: CASSPGTSTYEQYF.

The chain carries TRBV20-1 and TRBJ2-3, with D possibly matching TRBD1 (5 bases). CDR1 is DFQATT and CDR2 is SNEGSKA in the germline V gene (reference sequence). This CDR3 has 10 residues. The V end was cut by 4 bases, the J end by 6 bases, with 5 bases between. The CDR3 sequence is CSAKGDTQYF. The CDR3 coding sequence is TGCAGTGCTAAGGGGGATACGCAGTATTTT.

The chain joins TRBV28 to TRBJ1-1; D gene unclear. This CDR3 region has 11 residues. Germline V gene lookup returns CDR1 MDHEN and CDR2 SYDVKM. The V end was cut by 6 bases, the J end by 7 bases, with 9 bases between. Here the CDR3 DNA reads TGTGCCAGCAGATCGGCGGTTGAAGCTTTCTTT. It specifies CASRSAVEAFF.

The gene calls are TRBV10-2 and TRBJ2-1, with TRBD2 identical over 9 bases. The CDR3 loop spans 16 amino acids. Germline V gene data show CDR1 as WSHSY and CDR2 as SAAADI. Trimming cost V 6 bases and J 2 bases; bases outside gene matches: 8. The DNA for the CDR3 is TGCGCCAGCAGCAGAGGTGGCGGGAGGGCCTACAATGAGCAGTTCTTC. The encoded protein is CASSRGGGRAYNEQFF.

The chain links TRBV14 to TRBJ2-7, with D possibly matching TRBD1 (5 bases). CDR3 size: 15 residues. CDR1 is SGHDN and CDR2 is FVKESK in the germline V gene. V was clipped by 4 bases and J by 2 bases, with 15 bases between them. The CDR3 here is CASSLSAGRPYEQYF. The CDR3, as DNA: TGTGCCAGCAGCCTATCCGCAGGGCGGCCCTACGAGCAGTACTTC. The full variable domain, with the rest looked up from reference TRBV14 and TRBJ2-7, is EAGVTQFPSHSVIEKGQTVTLRCDPISGHDNLYWYRRVMGKEIKFLLHFVKESKQDESGMPNNRFLAERTGGTYSTLKVQPAELEDSGVYFCASSLSAGRPYEQYFGPGTRLTVT.

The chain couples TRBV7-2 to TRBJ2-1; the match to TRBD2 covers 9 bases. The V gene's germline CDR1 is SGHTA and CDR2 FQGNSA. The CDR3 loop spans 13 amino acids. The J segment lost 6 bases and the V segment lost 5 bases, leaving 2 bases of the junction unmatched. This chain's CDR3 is CASSGLASNEQFF. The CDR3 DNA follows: TGTGCCAGCAGCGGACTAGCGAGCAATGAGCAGTTCTTC.

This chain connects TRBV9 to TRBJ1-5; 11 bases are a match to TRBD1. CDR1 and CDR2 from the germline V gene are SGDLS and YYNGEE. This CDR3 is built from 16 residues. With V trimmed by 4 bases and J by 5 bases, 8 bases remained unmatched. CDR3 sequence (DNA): TGTGCCAGCAGCACGGGGGACAGGGGGTACGATCAGCCCCAGCATTTT. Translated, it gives CASSTGDRGYDQPQHF.

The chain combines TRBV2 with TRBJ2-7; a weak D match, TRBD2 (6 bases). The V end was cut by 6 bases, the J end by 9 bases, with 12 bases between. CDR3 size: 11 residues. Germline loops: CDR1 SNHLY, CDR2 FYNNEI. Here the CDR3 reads CASSWGERQYF. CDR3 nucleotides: TGTGCCAGCAGCTGGGGGGAGCGGCAGTACTTC.

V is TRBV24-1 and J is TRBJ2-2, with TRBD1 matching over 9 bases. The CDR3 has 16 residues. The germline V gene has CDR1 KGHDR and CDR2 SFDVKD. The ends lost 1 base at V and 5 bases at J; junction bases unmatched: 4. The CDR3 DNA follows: TGTGCCACCAGTGATTTAGGGACAGGGAGTACCGGGGAGCTGTTTTTT. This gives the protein CATSDLGTGSTGELFF.